The clone carrying this T cell receptor (beta chain) was seen ten or more times. What it binds is not known. Amplification of TCR beta CDR3 regions used RNA as the template. Primed by the HTBI set, a first-round RT-PCR was run on the TCR CDR3. TCRdb reprocessed the multiplex PCR reads via MiXCR and lists one record per CDR3 protein. This sample yields 400,000 to 550,000 distinct CDR3 sequences, of which around a quarter are seen a single time; roughly 12% belongs to the top ten. Lactation, pregnancy, other autoimmune disease or uncontrolled infection led to exclusion of patients. This record comes from a study of T cells in Graves' hyperthyroidism and ophthalmopathy. Across the whole study: Specimen type is peripheral blood, collected at initial diagnosis prior to any treatment. Study-wide points: Ophthalmopathy was told apart from stable hyperthyroidism by a 13 V-J model.

Trimming left V 1 base short and J 3 bases short, with 13 bases between. CDR1 is SGHVS, CDR2 FNYEAQ, per germline. The CDR3 spans 15 residues. Material for sequencing was blood. V and J are TRBV7-6 and TRBJ2-7, with D unresolved. The source is a woman between 25 and 40 years old with Graves' ophthalmopathy. The DNA for the CDR3 is TGTGCCAGCAGCTTAGGGGATATAGGCGTCTACGAGCAGTACTTC. Translated, it gives CASSLGDIGVYEQYF.